A selection of T cell receptor beta chains follows, all from one sample in a study of T cells in Graves' hyperthyroidism and ophthalmopathy. TCRdb ran MiXCR on the multiplex PCR reads and lists one entry per CDR3 protein. The sample yields fewer than 650,000 distinct CDR3 sequences, roughly 14% seen once. Sequenced material: blood. All receptors derive from a woman between 40 and 50 years old with Graves' ophthalmopathy. The CDR3 runs from the conserved cysteine through the conserved F or W. Fields, in order: V gene, J gene, D gene, CDR3 protein. A D gene is named only where the DNA matches it firmly.

v_call: TRBV20-1
j_call: TRBJ1-5
d_call: NA
cdr3_aa: CSARGRQFGGGGGYQPQHF

v_call: TRBV30
j_call: TRBJ2-5
d_call: TRBD2
cdr3_aa: CAWKFGGSQSETQYF

v_call: TRBV6-4
j_call: TRBJ2-7
d_call: TRBD2
cdr3_aa: CASSNHRLATYSYEQYF

v_call: TRBV30
j_call: TRBJ2-2
d_call: NA
cdr3_aa: CAWSTGVTGELFF

v_call: TRBV2
j_call: TRBJ1-1
d_call: NA
cdr3_aa: CASSDRAISEAFF

v_call: TRBV4-1
j_call: TRBJ1-5
d_call: NA
cdr3_aa: CASSQDLRGYSNQPQHF

v_call: TRBV19
j_call: TRBJ2-7
d_call: NA
cdr3_aa: CASSIEKAVPYGQYF

v_call: TRBV24-1
j_call: TRBJ1-5
d_call: TRBD1
cdr3_aa: CATSDSLRDRNQPQHF

v_call: TRBV7-2
j_call: TRBJ1-2
d_call: NA
cdr3_aa: CASSLGLGRGYTF

v_call: TRBV5-1
j_call: TRBJ1-3
d_call: NA
cdr3_aa: CASSLVGDSGNTIYF

v_call: TRBV7-3
j_call: TRBJ2-5
d_call: TRBD1
cdr3_aa: CASSLGGQGWETQYF

v_call: TRBV6-1
j_call: TRBJ1-2
d_call: TRBD1
cdr3_aa: CASSERRDSNYGYTF

v_call: TRBV28
j_call: TRBJ2-7
d_call: NA
cdr3_aa: CASRGRGWVSYEQYF

v_call: TRBV20-1
j_call: TRBJ2-5
d_call: TRBD2
cdr3_aa: CSAAGLAGEAGETQYF

v_call: TRBV6-2/TRBV6-3
j_call: TRBJ1-1
d_call: NA
cdr3_aa: CASSPAWGNTEAFF

v_call: TRBV12-3/TRBV12-4
j_call: TRBJ2-7
d_call: TRBD2
cdr3_aa: CASSLGLAGEVAYEQYF

v_call: TRBV2
j_call: TRBJ1-5
d_call: NA
cdr3_aa: CASRYREGNQPQHF

v_call: TRBV15
j_call: TRBJ2-7
d_call: TRBD2
cdr3_aa: CATSRDLPLAGNIYEQYF

v_call: TRBV30
j_call: TRBJ2-7
d_call: NA
cdr3_aa: CAWRKQGLSSYEQYF

v_call: TRBV7-3
j_call: TRBJ2-5
d_call: TRBD1
cdr3_aa: CASSPRTGIQETQYF

v_call: TRBV11-2
j_call: TRBJ2-7
d_call: TRBD1
cdr3_aa: CASSYQIKGTGGLYEQYF

v_call: TRBV29-1
j_call: TRBJ2-5
d_call: NA
cdr3_aa: CSVARPGTSQETQYF

v_call: TRBV19
j_call: TRBJ1-1
d_call: NA
cdr3_aa: CASSWETEAFF

v_call: TRBV28
j_call: TRBJ2-7
d_call: NA
cdr3_aa: CASRQSSRDNYEQYF

v_call: TRBV20-1
j_call: TRBJ2-7
d_call: NA
cdr3_aa: CSATQPSDRSYEQYF

v_call: TRBV12-3/TRBV12-4
j_call: TRBJ1-5
d_call: TRBD1
cdr3_aa: CASSLTGTAYNQPQHF

v_call: TRBV30
j_call: TRBJ2-7
d_call: TRBD1
cdr3_aa: CACTRDSSYEQYF

v_call: TRBV7-6
j_call: TRBJ2-7
d_call: NA
cdr3_aa: CASSRRAGQSSSYEQYF

v_call: TRBV12-3/TRBV12-4
j_call: TRBJ1-2
d_call: TRBD1
cdr3_aa: CASKGTGIPNYTF

v_call: TRBV11-2
j_call: TRBJ1-4
d_call: NA
cdr3_aa: CASSPSGTPDEKLFF

v_call: TRBV29-1
j_call: TRBJ1-1
d_call: NA
cdr3_aa: CSVEERTYAEAFF

v_call: TRBV28
j_call: TRBJ1-2
d_call: TRBD1
cdr3_aa: CASSVQGLDYGYTF

v_call: TRBV18
j_call: TRBJ1-2
d_call: NA
cdr3_aa: CASSLQAGGSNYGYTF

v_call: TRBV10-3
j_call: TRBJ1-5
d_call: NA
cdr3_aa: CAISEDGYQPQHF

v_call: TRBV12-3/TRBV12-4
j_call: TRBJ1-2
d_call: NA
cdr3_aa: CASSRQASNYGYTF

v_call: TRBV12-3/TRBV12-4
j_call: TRBJ2-2
d_call: TRBD2
cdr3_aa: CASSPLAAGTGELFF

v_call: TRBV6-5
j_call: TRBJ2-7
d_call: TRBD1
cdr3_aa: CASSYWQGANEQYF

v_call: TRBV29-1
j_call: TRBJ2-7
d_call: TRBD2
cdr3_aa: CSVDGGTSYEQYF

v_call: TRBV27
j_call: TRBJ2-7
d_call: TRBD2
cdr3_aa: CASSQTSGYEQYF

v_call: TRBV25-1
j_call: TRBJ2-5
d_call: TRBD1
cdr3_aa: CASSIRDRGLETQYF

v_call: TRBV2
j_call: TRBJ2-5
d_call: TRBD1
cdr3_aa: CASRRTGRDEETQYF

v_call: TRBV7-9
j_call: TRBJ2-7
d_call: NA
cdr3_aa: CASSLDSFSSGQYF

v_call: TRBV28
j_call: TRBJ2-4
d_call: TRBD2
cdr3_aa: CASGLAGLPLAKNIQYF

v_call: TRBV19
j_call: TRBJ2-5
d_call: TRBD2
cdr3_aa: CASSIGLAGETQYF

v_call: TRBV7-3
j_call: TRBJ2-7
d_call: NA
cdr3_aa: CASSLLSASEQYF

v_call: TRBV15
j_call: TRBJ1-3
d_call: NA
cdr3_aa: CATSRDSGTGNTIYF

v_call: TRBV9
j_call: TRBJ2-4
d_call: TRBD2
cdr3_aa: CASSVVKTSPQLAKNIQYF

v_call: TRBV7-2
j_call: TRBJ2-5
d_call: NA
cdr3_aa: CASSSTGPRETQYF

v_call: TRBV4-1
j_call: TRBJ2-7
d_call: NA
cdr3_aa: CASSQDVGDTDGQYF

v_call: TRBV7-9
j_call: TRBJ2-5
d_call: TRBD2
cdr3_aa: CASSSGLAGLKTQYF

v_call: TRBV27
j_call: TRBJ2-7
d_call: TRBD1
cdr3_aa: CASIQGTGPGYEQYF

v_call: TRBV19
j_call: TRBJ1-2
d_call: NA
cdr3_aa: CASSIHRDNYGYTF

v_call: TRBV19
j_call: TRBJ1-1
d_call: NA
cdr3_aa: CASRARFGNTEAFF

v_call: TRBV9
j_call: TRBJ2-7
d_call: NA
cdr3_aa: CASSVGGSALQYEQYF

v_call: TRBV28
j_call: TRBJ2-5
d_call: TRBD1
cdr3_aa: CASKHRGSETQYF

v_call: TRBV6-1
j_call: TRBJ2-7
d_call: NA
cdr3_aa: CASSEDGGLYEQYF

v_call: TRBV18
j_call: TRBJ1-2
d_call: TRBD1
cdr3_aa: CASSTGTGDGGNYGYTF

v_call: TRBV6-2/TRBV6-3
j_call: TRBJ2-7
d_call: NA
cdr3_aa: CASSRVSGSYEQYF

v_call: TRBV20-1
j_call: TRBJ2-3
d_call: NA
cdr3_aa: CSGRTGDTQYF